The 20 T cell receptor beta chains reported below all come from one sample, sequenced in a study of blood T cell repertoires in COVID-19. Profiled with immunoSEQ multiplex PCR; TCRdb holds only in-frame clones, not every one. The sample includes about 64,000 clones, roughly four fifths of them seen just once. The sequenced material came from peripheral blood. The receptors stem from a human donor in a cohort sampled during active COVID-19.

This chain uses TRBV7-2 with TRBJ2-5; D uncertain. Trimming removed 1 base at V and 4 bases at J, with 10 bases between. Per the germline V gene, CDR1 is SGHTA and CDR2 is FQGNSA. This CDR3 contains 14 residues. CDR3 DNA sequence: TGTGCCAGCAGCTTAGATAGTATCGGAGAGACCCAGTACTTC. Its translation: CASSLDSIGETQYF. The entire variable domain, with the rest obtained from reference TRBV7-2 and TRBJ2-5, is as follows: GAGVSQSPSNKVTEKGKDVELRCDPISGHTALYWYRQSLGQGLEFLIYFQGNSAPDKSGLPSDRFSAERTGGSVSTLTIQRTQQEDSAVYLCASSLDSIGETQYFGPGTRLLVL.

The chain uses TRBV7-8 and TRBJ2-3; D perhaps matches TRBD1 (5 bases). Trimming removed 1 base at V and 1 base at J, with 12 bases between. This CDR3 spans 16 amino acids. The V gene's germline CDR1 is SGHVS and CDR2 FQNEAQ. CDR3 loop: CASSLVTGEGTDTQYF. CDR3 DNA sequence: TGTGCCAGCAGCTTAGTTACAGGCGAGGGCACAGATACGCAGTATTTT.

This chain uses TRBV7-8 with TRBJ2-6; TRBD1 agrees at 8 bases. The J segment lost 0 bases and the V segment lost 2 bases, leaving 6 bases of the junction unmatched. Per the germline V gene, CDR1 is SGHVS and CDR2 is FQNEAQ. CDR3 length: 18 residues. The DNA for the CDR3 is TGTGCCAGCAGCTTAACTACCGGGACAGGCTCTGGGGCCAACGTCCTGACTTTC. This gives the protein CASSLTTGTGSGANVLTF.

This clone showed up just once. The chain couples TRBV24-1 to TRBJ2-7, with D unclear. V lost 9 bases and J 4 bases, leaving 9 bases between the germline ends. CDR1 and CDR2 (germline): KGHDR, SFDVKD. The CDR3 has 11 residues. The CDR3: CATPGGYEQYF. As DNA, the CDR3 is TGTGCCACCCCAGGTGGATACGAGCAGTACTTC.

The V call is TRBV7-9, the J call TRBJ1-6, with D hard to call. Germline V lookup: CDR1 SEHNR, CDR2 FQNEAQ (reference sequence). This CDR3 contains 17 residues. V dropped 5 bases and J dropped 0 bases, with 14 bases sitting between them. Here the CDR3 DNA reads TGTGCCAGCAGCACCCCCGCCCAGAACTCCTATAATTCACCCCTCCACTTT. The encoded protein is CASSTPAQNSYNSPLHF.

This clone was counted a single time. V usage is TRBV12-3 or TRBV12-4 and J usage is TRBJ1-5; 7 bases are a match to TRBD1. The CDR3 covers 13 residues. With V trimmed by 4 bases and J by 5 bases, 2 bases remained unmatched. As DNA, the CDR3 is TGTGCCAGCAGTTCAGGGGGGTATCAGCCCCAGCATTTT. It specifies CASSSGGYQPQHF.

The chain couples TRBV21-1 to TRBJ2-3; TRBD1, as called in the table, went unchecked against the DNA. TRBV21-1 is assigned pseudogene status. This CDR3 spans 14 amino acids. The CDR3 DNA reads TGTGCCTACGATTGGGACAGGGACACAGATACGCAGTATTTT. Its protein product is CAYDWDRDTDTQYF.

This clone was recorded a few times. CDR3 amino acids: CASSALDSQETQYF. DNA for the CDR3: TGTGCCAGCAGTGCCTTGGACAGCCAAGAGACCCAGTACTTC. The chain is built from TRBV27 and TRBJ2-5, with D possibly being TRBD1 (6 bases). The CDR3 totals 14 residues. Germline loops: CDR1 MNHEY, CDR2 SMNVEV (reference sequence). Trimming removed 5 bases from V and 1 base from J, with 11 bases in between.

The chain is built from TRBV2 and TRBJ2-1, with TRBD2 identical over 9 bases. The germline gives CDR1 SNHLY, CDR2 FYNNEI. CDR3 length equals 14 residues. J lost 7 bases, V lost 4 bases, and 5 bases had no gene match. The CDR3: CASSVRGGANEQFF. In DNA, the CDR3 is TGTGCCAGCAGTGTTCGCGGGGGGGCTAATGAGCAGTTCTTC.

The chain links TRBV10-2 to TRBJ2-3; the match to TRBD1 covers 7 bases. The germline gives CDR1 WSHSY, CDR2 SAAADI. With 4 bases clipped from V and 5 bases from J, the junction kept 9 bases outside the gene matches. The CDR3 is 15 amino acids. CDR3 residues: CASSAGRGLIDTQYF. The CDR3 nucleotides read TGCGCCAGCAGTGCGGGAAGGGGGCTTATAGATACGCAGTATTTT.

The chain joins TRBV19 to TRBJ2-5, with 9 bases matching TRBD1. CDR1 is LNHDA, CDR2 SQIVND, per germline (reference sequence). V lost 4 bases to trimming and J lost 3 bases; unmatched junction nucleotides: 6. This CDR3 spans 15 amino acids. The CDR3 DNA reads as TGTGCCAGTAGTACCCTAGGGACAGGGAAAGAGACCCAGTACTTC. Translation gives CASSTLGTGKETQYF.

The genes are TRBV6-5 and TRBJ2-7, with 9 bases fitting TRBD1. Looked up from germline, CDR1 is MNHEY and CDR2 is SVGAGI. After removal of 5 bases from V and 5 bases from J, the junction contained 7 bases not matched to a gene. CDR3 length: 14 residues. Here the CDR3 reads CASSTKQGANEQYV. CDR3 nucleotide sequence: TGTGCCAGCAGTACTAAACAGGGGGCAAACGAGCAGTACGTC.

The rearrangement joins TRBV4-2 to TRBJ1-1, with a possible D match to TRBD1 (6 bases). This CDR3 is 16 amino acids long. Germline lookup yields CDR1 LGHNA and CDR2 YNFKEQ. Trimming removed 6 bases at V and 3 bases at J, with 20 bases between. In DNA, the CDR3 is TGTGCCAGCAGAACCTCGAGGGGGTTTGTGCACACTGAAGCTTTCTTT. Translated: CASRTSRGFVHTEAFF.

The J gene is TRBJ1-6, the V gene TRBV4-2, with D unresolved. CDR1 LGHNA and CDR2 YNFKEQ come from the germline V gene. V was pared by 0 bases and J by 0 bases, with 18 bases between. The CDR3 spans 20 residues. CDR3 in DNA: TGTGCCAGCAGCCAAGATTACACCCTTTCTTACACCTCCTATAATTCACCCCTCCACTTT. It yields the protein CASSQDYTLSYTSYNSPLHF.

This clone was counted a single time. This chain uses TRBV9 with TRBJ1-1, with 10 bases matching TRBD1. The junction had 7 bases not matched to a gene; V was cut back by 4 bases and J by 1 base. Germline CDR1 and CDR2: SGDLS and YYNGEE. The CDR3 consists of 16 residues. The CDR3 coding sequence is TGTGCCAGCAGCCCTCGACAGGGGGCAGGGAACACTGAAGCTTTCTTT. Its protein is CASSPRQGAGNTEAFF.

The chain is built from TRBV10-3 and TRBJ2-1; D might be TRBD2 (7 bases). CDR3 length: 12 amino acids. The germline V gene encodes CDR1 ENHRY and CDR2 SYGVKD. V lost 7 bases to trimming and J lost 9 bases, with 13 bases between them. CDR3 sequence reads: CAIKEGGVEQFF. The CDR3 bases are TGTGCCATCAAGGAGGGGGGGGTTGAGCAGTTCTTC.

This chain uses TRBV9 with TRBJ2-3; 7 bases are shared with TRBD2. The CDR3 consists of 15 residues. After removal of 3 bases from V and 2 bases from J, the junction contained 6 bases not matched to a gene. Germline CDR1 and CDR2: SGDLS and YYNGEE. CDR3 DNA: TGTGCCAGCAGCGGTGGCAGCGGGGACACAGATACGCAGTATTTT. Its protein is CASSGGSGDTDTQYF.

The V and J genes are TRBV18 and TRBJ1-1; no clear D. Germline CDR1 KGHSH, CDR2 LQKENI. Trimming took 2 bases from V and 3 from J, leaving 4 bases between them. This CDR3 comprises 12 residues. The DNA of the CDR3 is TGTGCCAGCTCACCAACGGACACTGAAGCTTTCTTT. This codes for CASSPTDTEAFF.

The gene calls are TRBV7-6 and TRBJ2-5, with TRBD2 matching 13 bases. The germline CDR1 and CDR2 sequences are SGHVS and FNYEAQ. The CDR3 runs 21 residues. The V gene end was trimmed by 5 bases and the J gene end by 0 bases; junction bases not matched to a gene: 18. The CDR3 is CASSVSPPGLAGPTYQETQYF. CDR3 DNA sequence: TGTGCCAGCAGCGTGAGCCCCCCGGGACTAGCGGGGCCGACGTACCAAGAGACCCAGTACTTC. Together with reference TRBV7-6 and TRBJ2-5, the CDR3 gives the full variable domain: GAGVSQSPRYKVTKRGQDVALRCDPISGHVSLYWYRQALGQGPEFLTYFNYEAQQDKSGLPNDRFSAERPEGSISTLTIQRTEQRDSAMYRCASSVSPPGLAGPTYQETQYFGPGTRLLVL.

This chain links TRBV5-1 with TRBJ2-1, with 7 bases that match TRBD1. V lost 3 bases and J lost 0; bases outside the gene matches: 0. Germline V gives CDR1 SGHRS, CDR2 YFSETQ. The CDR3 runs to 14 residues. The CDR3 DNA is TGCGCCAGCAGCTGGGACAGCTCCTACAATGAGCAGTTCTTC. Amino acid sequence: CASSWDSSYNEQFF.